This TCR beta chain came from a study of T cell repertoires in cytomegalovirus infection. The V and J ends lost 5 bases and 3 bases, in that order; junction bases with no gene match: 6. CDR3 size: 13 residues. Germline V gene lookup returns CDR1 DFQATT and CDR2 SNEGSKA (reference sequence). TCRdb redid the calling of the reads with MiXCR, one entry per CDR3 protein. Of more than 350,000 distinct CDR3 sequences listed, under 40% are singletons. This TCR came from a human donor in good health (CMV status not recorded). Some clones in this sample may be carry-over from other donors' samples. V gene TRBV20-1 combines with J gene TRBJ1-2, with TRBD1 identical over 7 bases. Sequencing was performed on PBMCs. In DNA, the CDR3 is TGCAGTGCTCCCCTTGGGACAGACTATGGCTACACCTTC. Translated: CSAPLGTDYGYTF.